These T cell receptor beta chains were read from a single sample in a study of breast tumors, draining lymph nodes, adjacent tissues. TCRdb re-analysed the multiplex PCR reads in MiXCR, keeping a single row per CDR3 protein. The sample holds about 110,000 distinct CDR3 sequences, roughly 33% seen once. Sequencing was done on a sample of axillary lymph node tissue. The receptors here all came from a female donor with breast cancer. Some clones in this sample may be carry-over from other donors' samples. The CDR3 runs from the conserved cysteine through the conserved F or W. Clone size is not always given. Where it is, it says once, few, many or a class for expanded clones.

V gene: TRBV29-1; clone size: many; J gene: TRBJ1-3; CDR3 protein: CSVDSGSGAGNTIYF
V gene: TRBV5-1; clone size: many; J gene: TRBJ2-5; CDR3 protein: CASSLPVQETQYF
V gene: TRBV7-3; clone size: many; J gene: TRBJ2-5; CDR3 protein: CASSLGPGGPEETQYF
V gene: TRBV7-6; clone size: many; J gene: TRBJ2-5; CDR3 protein: CASSFGAGGRQETQYF
V gene: TRBV5-1; clone size: many; J gene: TRBJ1-3; CDR3 protein: CASSEQGFGNTIYF
V gene: TRBV13; clone size: NA; J gene: TRBJ2-7; CDR3 protein: CAGSQAETGSLEQYF
V gene: TRBV20-1; clone size: few; J gene: TRBJ2-5; CDR3 protein: CSARGSETRYF
V gene: TRBV20-1; clone size: NA; J gene: TRBJ2-1; CDR3 protein: CSAPGLARSYNEQLF
V gene: TRBV20-1; clone size: many; J gene: TRBJ2-1; CDR3 protein: CSARGGQGLGNEQFF
V gene: TRBV6-6; clone size: many; J gene: TRBJ1-1; CDR3 protein: CASSYSRAEAFF
V gene: TRBV5-1; clone size: many; J gene: TRBJ2-6; CDR3 protein: CASSLVQGASGANVLTF
V gene: TRBV10-3; clone size: many; J gene: TRBJ1-5; CDR3 protein: CAISSGQGNQPQHF
V gene: TRBV30; clone size: once; J gene: TRBJ1-3; CDR3 protein: CAWKKGGNTIYF
V gene: TRBV29-1; clone size: many; J gene: TRBJ1-5; CDR3 protein: CSVETAYSNQPQHF
V gene: TRBV28; clone size: few; J gene: TRBJ2-1; CDR3 protein: CASSLGLAVSSYNEQFF
V gene: TRBV7-2; clone size: many; J gene: TRBJ2-1; CDR3 protein: CASSLDGDNEQFF
V gene: TRBV7-3; clone size: many; J gene: TRBJ1-2; CDR3 protein: CASSKNVDGERSF